This TCR beta chain stems from a study of blood T cell repertoires in COVID-19. Study overall: COVID-19 samples from acute and convalescent phases originated in the United States, Italy and Spain. T cells, B-cell-depleted T cells, or PBMCs supplied cDNA or gDNA.

With V trimmed by 4 bases and J by 0 bases, 14 bases remained unmatched. Germline V CDR1 and CDR2: SGDLS, YYNGEE. The CDR3 has 19 residues. As handled by the study authors: Amplification with reference gene primers provided the estimates of nucleated cell counts. Measured with immunoSEQ multiplex PCR; TCRdb has only the in-frame clones, and not every one. The D gene and trimming were derived from the DNA, and the V and J assignments and clone size from that table. The sample lists about 210,000 clones, roughly 90% occurring once. V is TRBV9 and J is TRBJ2-1, with TRBD2 identical over 9 bases. Material: peripheral blood. This receptor was taken from a middle-aged woman with acute or convalescent COVID-19. In DNA, the CDR3 is TGTGCCAGCAGCCCAGGCCCAGCGGGGGGCCAAAGCTCCTACAATGAGCAGTTCTTC. Amino acids: CASSPGPAGGQSSYNEQFF.